Below are 27 T cell receptor beta chains sequenced from a single sample in a study of T cell changes during pregnancy in multiple sclerosis. Sequenced by immunoSEQ multiplex PCR; TCRdb stores in-frame clones only, minus some. This table holds 56,000 or so clones, roughly nine tenths found once. Sequencing used CD4+ T cells from peripheral blood mononuclear cells, obtained in the third trimester of pregnancy. The receptors were gathered from a female donor with multiple sclerosis, enrolled in a pregnancy study.

CDR3 coding DNA: TGTGCCAGCAGTGGGGAAAGACAGGGTCAGCCCCAGCATTTT. Translated, it gives CASSGERQGQPQHF. The rearrangement uses TRBV6-1 and TRBJ1-5; 7 bases line up with TRBD1. Germline V gene lookup returns CDR1 MNHNS and CDR2 SASEGT. J was trimmed by 6 bases and V by 4 bases; bases with no gene match: 6. This CDR3 comprises 14 residues.

Only one count was recorded for this clone. This sequence joins TRBV13 and TRBJ2-3, with no clear D. The CDR3 has 14 amino acids. In germline, CDR1 is PRHDT, CDR2 FYEKMQ (reference sequence). V was shortened by 2 bases and J by 8 bases, with 14 bases between the two germline ends. The DNA for the CDR3 is TGTGCCAGCAGCTTATATATGGTTTTAGTTACGCAGTATTTT. This sequence encodes CASSLYMVLVTQYF.

This chain's CDR3 is CASSIRPTDRAYEQYF. The CDR3 DNA is TGTGCCAGTAGTATACGCCCGACGGACAGGGCCTACGAGCAGTACTTC. The chain carries TRBV19 and TRBJ2-7, with 8 positions matching TRBD1. The V gene's germline CDR1 is LNHDA and CDR2 SQIVND (reference sequence). The V and J ends lost 2 bases and 2 bases, in that order; junction bases with no gene match: 8. This CDR3 spans 16 amino acids.

The V call is TRBV7-8, the J call TRBJ2-3; 10 bases are a match to TRBD2. Germline CDR1 SGHVS, CDR2 FQNEAQ. After removal of 5 bases from V and 3 bases from J, the junction contained 8 bases not matched to a gene. The CDR3 consists of 16 residues. The CDR3 reads CASSPSGGASTDTQYF. The CDR3 nucleotides read TGTGCCAGCAGCCCAAGCGGGGGGGCCAGTACAGATACGCAGTATTTT.

The chain links TRBV7-7 to TRBJ2-1, with 8 bases fitting TRBD2. The CDR3 contains 13 residues. With V trimmed by 5 bases and J by 6 bases, 3 bases remained unmatched. The germline V gene has CDR1 SSHAT and CDR2 FNYEAQ (reference sequence). CDR3 sequence: CASSPGGGNEQFF. For the CDR3, the DNA is TGTGCCAGCAGCCCCGGGGGGGGCAATGAGCAGTTCTTC.

The chain uses TRBV6-5 and TRBJ2-4; 8 nucleotides agree with TRBD1. The J segment lost 2 bases and the V segment lost 6 bases, leaving 6 bases of the junction unmatched. The CDR3 loop spans 15 amino acids. CDR1 and CDR2 (germline): MNHEY, SVGAGI. The CDR3 protein is CASRLQGATKNIQYF. CDR3 in DNA: TGTGCCAGCAGGCTTCAGGGGGCGACCAAAAACATTCAGTACTTC.

The V and J genes are TRBV5-1 and TRBJ2-7; no firm D call. The V end was cut by 0 bases, the J end by 3 bases, with 7 bases between. Germline V CDR1 and CDR2: SGHRS, YFSETQ. This CDR3 spans 13 amino acids. The CDR3 spells CASSLDGVYEQYF. CDR3 nucleotide sequence: TGCGCCAGCAGCTTGGACGGAGTCTACGAGCAGTACTTC.

V gene TRBV19 combines with J gene TRBJ1-4; D perhaps matches TRBD1 (5 bases). Trimming left V 4 bases short and J 0 bases short, with 9 bases between. The CDR3 runs 15 residues. CDR1 is LNHDA and CDR2 is SQIVND in the germline V gene (reference sequence). CDR3 loop: CASSRTRATNEKLFF. Written as DNA, the CDR3 is TGTGCCAGTAGTAGAACCAGGGCAACTAATGAAAAACTGTTTTTT.

This clone showed up just a few times. The rearrangement links TRBV7-2 to TRBJ1-6; 10 bases map to TRBD1. V lost 4 bases and J lost 7; bases outside the gene matches: 10. The CDR3 loop spans 17 amino acids. Germline-derived CDR1 and CDR2 are SGHTA and FQGNSA. For the CDR3, the DNA is TGTGCCAGCAGCTGGGACAGGGGTCGTCCGCGCAATTCACCCCTCCACTTT. As protein: CASSWDRGRPRNSPLHF.

Of note for this clone: Other nucleotide sequences in the sample specify the same CDR3. The gene calls are TRBV4-1 and TRBJ1-2, with D perhaps TRBD1 (6 bases). Germline V gene lookup returns CDR1 MGHRA and CDR2 YSYEKL. V lost 5 bases and J lost 3, with 13 bases in between. The CDR3 runs 14 residues. The CDR3 nucleotides read TGCGCCAGCAGCGCTACAGGGCAGGACTATGGCTACACCTTC. Amino acids: CASSATGQDYGYTF.

The J gene is TRBJ1-1, the V gene TRBV5-4; the match to TRBD1 covers 10 bases. The CDR3 sequence is 15 residues long. Trimming cost V 2 bases and J 4 bases; bases outside gene matches: 5. Germline loops: CDR1 SGHNT, CDR2 YYREEE (reference sequence). CDR3: CASSFGQGGSTEAFF. DNA of the CDR3: TGTGCCAGCAGCTTTGGACAGGGGGGGTCCACTGAAGCTTTCTTT.

The chain is built from TRBV5-6 and TRBJ1-3; a possible D gene is TRBD1 (5 bases). Germline lookup yields CDR1 SGHDT and CDR2 YYEEEE. V was trimmed by 6 bases and J by 0 bases, leaving 10 bases between them. The CDR3 is 14 residues long. CDR3 sequence (DNA): TGTGCCAGCAAGGACACGCGCTCTGGAAACACCATATATTTT. It specifies CASKDTRSGNTIYF. Drawing the rest from reference TRBV5-6 and TRBJ1-3, the complete variable domain is DAGVTQSPTHLIKTRGQQVTLRCSPKSGHDTVSWYQQALGQGPQFIFQYYEEEERQRGNFPDRFSGHQFPNYSSELNVNALLLGDSALYLCASKDTRSGNTIYFGEGSWLTVV.

V gene TRBV9 combines with J gene TRBJ1-1, with TRBD1 matching over 7 bases. The CDR3 is 19 amino acids. The germline gives CDR1 SGDLS, CDR2 YYNGEE. Trimming removed 2 bases from V and 1 base from J; junction bases left unmatched: 17. The CDR3, as DNA: TGTGCCAGCAGCGTTGCCGTTAGGGGCCCCAGGACAGGGAACACTGAAGCTTTCTTT. Translation gives CASSVAVRGPRTGNTEAFF.

The chain employs TRBV7-6 and TRBJ2-7; 9 nucleotides match TRBD1. The CDR3 covers 20 residues. Per the germline V gene, CDR1 is SGHVS and CDR2 is FNYEAQ. J was trimmed by 2 bases and V by 0 bases; bases with no gene match: 17. The CDR3 loop reads CASSLAFGTGGTGRAYEQYF. The CDR3 bases are TGTGCCAGCAGCTTAGCGTTCGGCACTGGTGGGACAGGGCGAGCCTACGAGCAGTACTTC.

The CDR3 DNA reads as TGTGCCACCAGCAGGAGAACAGGTGAAGCTTTCTTT. It encodes CATSRRTGEAFF. The chain uses TRBV15 and TRBJ1-1, with a tentative D call TRBD1 (5 bases). The CDR3 loop spans 12 amino acids. Between the trimmed V and J ends, which lost 3 bases and 7 bases, there was a span of 9 bases. The germline V gene encodes CDR1 LNHNV and CDR2 YYDKDF (reference sequence).

J is TRBJ2-3 and V is TRBV4-1; 16 nucleotides align to TRBD2. Trimming removed 4 bases from V and 1 base from J; junction bases left unmatched: 2. Looked up from germline, CDR1 is MGHRA and CDR2 is YSYEKL. This CDR3 is built from 17 residues. CDR3 DNA sequence: TGCGCCAGCAGCCCCGGGACTAGCGGGGGGGGCACAGATACGCAGTATTTT. Its protein product is CASSPGTSGGGTDTQYF.

This chain links TRBV5-6 with TRBJ2-7; 14 bases are shared with TRBD2. The ends lost 5 bases at V and 1 base at J; junction bases unmatched: 11. The CDR3 has 18 amino acids. CDR1 is SGHDT, CDR2 YYEEEE, per germline. CDR3 amino acids: CASSYTGTSGRKSYEQYF. The DNA for the CDR3 is TGTGCCAGCAGTTATACCGGGACTAGCGGGAGAAAGTCCTACGAGCAGTACTTC.

The chain carries TRBV5-1 and TRBJ2-3; tentative D call: TRBD2 (7 bases). Trimming took 6 bases from V and 0 from J, leaving 14 bases between them. CDR1 is SGHRS and CDR2 is YFSETQ in the germline V gene. This CDR3 has 15 residues. The CDR3 nucleotides are TGCGCCAGCACCGGGCGGGGGCTTAGCACAGATACGCAGTATTTT. Protein sequence: CASTGRGLSTDTQYF. Full variable domain (outside the CDR3, taken from reference TRBV5-1 and TRBJ2-3): KAGVTQTPRYLIKTRGQQVTLSCSPISGHRSVSWYQQTPGQGLQFLFEYFSETQRNKGNFPGRFSGRQFSNSRSEMNVSTLELGDSALYLCASTGRGLSTDTQYFGPGTRLTVL.

The V gene is TRBV19, the J gene TRBJ2-3; D unresolved. CDR1 and CDR2 (germline): LNHDA, SQIVND (reference sequence). The CDR3 covers 15 residues. The V end lost 3 bases, the J end lost 0 bases, and 10 bases lay between the germline ends. CDR3 nucleotides: TGTGCCAGTAGTATGGAGTGGGTCAGCACAGATACGCAGTATTTT. It is translated as CASSMEWVSTDTQYF.

The rearrangement joins TRBV6-4 to TRBJ1-1; tentatively, D is TRBD1 (5 bases). Trimming pared 5 bases from V and 2 bases from J, leaving 12 bases between. The CDR3 has 14 amino acids. Looked up from germline, CDR1 is MRHNA and CDR2 is SNTAGT. The CDR3 loop is CASSPTDSNTEAFF. The CDR3 region has the DNA TGTGCCAGCAGTCCTACTGACAGCAACACTGAAGCTTTCTTT.

This chain joins TRBV30 and TRBJ2-4; weak D call: TRBD2 (6 bases). From germline, CDR1 is GTSNPN and CDR2 SVGIG (reference sequence). The CDR3 runs to 15 residues. The V end was cut by 4 bases, the J end by 0 bases, with 13 bases between. CDR3 loop: CAWTPGGLAKNIQYF. The DNA for the CDR3 is TGTGCCTGGACCCCCGGGGGATTAGCCAAAAACATTCAGTACTTC.

In this sample, this clone turned up a few times. This chain connects TRBV7-9 to TRBJ2-7, with TRBD1 as a possible D gene (6 bases). From germline, CDR1 is SEHNR and CDR2 FQNEAQ (reference sequence). The CDR3 is made up of 15 amino acids. With 2 bases removed from V and 2 bases from J, the gap between germline ends came to 13 bases. The CDR3 DNA reads TGTGCCAGCAGCTTAAATCAGGGGATACCCTACGAGCAGTACTTC. This sequence encodes CASSLNQGIPYEQYF.

J is TRBJ1-2 and V is TRBV5-1; possibly TRBD1 for D (6 bases). Germline V gives CDR1 SGHRS, CDR2 YFSETQ. This CDR3 region has 12 residues. With 4 bases removed from V and 13 bases from J, the gap between germline ends came to 17 bases. The CDR3 is CASSRDRIERTF. DNA of the CDR3: TGCGCCAGCAGCCGCGACAGGATCGAACGCACCTTC.

The rearrangement joins TRBV7-9 to TRBJ1-4, with 8 positions matching TRBD1. Trimming removed 5 bases from V and 10 bases from J; junction bases left unmatched: 15. CDR3 length: 16 amino acids. Germline CDR1 and CDR2: SEHNR and FQNEAQ (reference sequence). For the CDR3, the DNA is TGTGCCAGCAGCCCAGGACAGGGTAGCACCAGAGGAAAACTGTTTTTT. Its protein product is CASSPGQGSTRGKLFF.

This chain joins TRBV7-8 and TRBJ2-7, with 11 bases that match TRBD1. This CDR3 is built from 15 residues. V lost 3 bases to trimming and J lost 5 bases; unmatched junction nucleotides: 6. Germline loops: CDR1 SGHVS, CDR2 FQNEAQ. CDR3 coding DNA: TGTGCCAGCAGCTTGCGACCGGGACAGGGGGACGAGCAGTACTTC. Translating gives CASSLRPGQGDEQYF.

The chain uses TRBV6-6 and TRBJ2-1; TRBD2 might be the D (6 bases). V gave up 6 bases and J gave up 1 base, with 16 bases separating them. CDR1 and CDR2 from the germline V gene are MNHNY and SVGAGI (reference sequence). This CDR3 spans 16 amino acids. In DNA form, the CDR3 reads TGTGCCAGCAGGAAGACGGCGGGATTGTCCTACAATGAGCAGTTCTTC. Its protein product is CASRKTAGLSYNEQFF.

The J gene is TRBJ1-3, the V gene TRBV18; D remains unclear. V dropped 3 bases and J dropped 4 bases, with 4 bases sitting between them. The germline gives CDR1 KGHSH, CDR2 LQKENI. This CDR3 has 12 amino acids. The CDR3 is CASSPGGNTIYF. DNA for the CDR3: TGTGCCAGCTCACCTGGCGGAAACACCATATATTTT.